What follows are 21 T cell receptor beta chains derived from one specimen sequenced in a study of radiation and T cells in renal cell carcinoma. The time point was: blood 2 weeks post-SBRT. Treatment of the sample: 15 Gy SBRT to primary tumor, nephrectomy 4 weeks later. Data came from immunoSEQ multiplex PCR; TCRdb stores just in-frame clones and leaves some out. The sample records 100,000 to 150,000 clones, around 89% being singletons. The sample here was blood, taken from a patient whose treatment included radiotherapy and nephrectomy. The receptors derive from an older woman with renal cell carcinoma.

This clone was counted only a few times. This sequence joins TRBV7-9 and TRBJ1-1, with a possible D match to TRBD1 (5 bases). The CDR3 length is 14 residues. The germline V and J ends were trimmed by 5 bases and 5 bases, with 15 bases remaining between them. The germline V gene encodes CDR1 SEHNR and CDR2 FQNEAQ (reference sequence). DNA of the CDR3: TGTGCCAGCAGCCCTCGGCAGGGTGGGACTGAAGCTTTCTTT. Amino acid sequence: CASSPRQGGTEAFF.

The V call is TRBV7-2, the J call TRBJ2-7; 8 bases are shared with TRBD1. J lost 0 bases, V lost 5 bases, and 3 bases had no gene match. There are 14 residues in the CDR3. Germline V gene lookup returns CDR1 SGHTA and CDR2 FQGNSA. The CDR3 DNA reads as TGTGCCAGCAGCCCGACAGGGGCCTCCTACGAGCAGTACTTC. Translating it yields CASSPTGASYEQYF.

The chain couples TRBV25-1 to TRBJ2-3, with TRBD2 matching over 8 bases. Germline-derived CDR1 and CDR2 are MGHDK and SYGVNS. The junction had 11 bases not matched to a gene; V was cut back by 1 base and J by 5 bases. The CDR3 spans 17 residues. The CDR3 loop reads CASSEWRPGLDVDTQYF. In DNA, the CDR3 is TGTGCCAGCAGTGAATGGCGCCCGGGACTAGATGTAGATACGCAGTATTTT.

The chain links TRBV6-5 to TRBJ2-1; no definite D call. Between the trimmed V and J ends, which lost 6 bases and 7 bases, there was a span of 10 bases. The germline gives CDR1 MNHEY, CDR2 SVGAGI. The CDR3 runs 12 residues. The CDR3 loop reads CASRDSRNEQFF. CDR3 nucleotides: TGTGCCAGCAGGGATTCGCGGAATGAGCAGTTCTTC.

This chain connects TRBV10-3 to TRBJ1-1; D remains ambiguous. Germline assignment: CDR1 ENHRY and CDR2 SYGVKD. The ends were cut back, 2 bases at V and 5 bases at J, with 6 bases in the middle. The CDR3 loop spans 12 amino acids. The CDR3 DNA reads TGTGCCATCAGTGAGAGGGTTACTGAAGCTTTCTTT. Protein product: CAISERVTEAFF.

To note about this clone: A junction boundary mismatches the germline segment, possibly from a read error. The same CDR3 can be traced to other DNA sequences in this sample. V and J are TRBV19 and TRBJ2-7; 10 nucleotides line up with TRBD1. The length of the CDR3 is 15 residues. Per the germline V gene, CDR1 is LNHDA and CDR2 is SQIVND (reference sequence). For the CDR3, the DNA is TGTGCCAGTAGTAACCGGGACAGGGGAGGCTACGAACAGTACTTC. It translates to CASSNRDRGGYEQYF. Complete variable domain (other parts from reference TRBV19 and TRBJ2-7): DGGITQSPKYLFRKEGQNVTLSCEQNLNHDAMYWYRQDPGQGLRLIYYSQIVNDFQKGDIAEGYSVSREKKESFPLTVTSAQKNPTAFYLCASSNRDRGGYEQYFGPGTRLTVT.

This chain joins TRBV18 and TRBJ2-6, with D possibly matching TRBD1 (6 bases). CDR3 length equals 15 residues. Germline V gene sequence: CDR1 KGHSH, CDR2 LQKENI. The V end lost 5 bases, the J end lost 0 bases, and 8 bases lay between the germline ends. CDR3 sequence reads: CASSTGSSGANVLTF. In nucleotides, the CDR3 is TGTGCCAGCTCAACAGGGAGCTCTGGGGCCAACGTCCTGACTTTC.

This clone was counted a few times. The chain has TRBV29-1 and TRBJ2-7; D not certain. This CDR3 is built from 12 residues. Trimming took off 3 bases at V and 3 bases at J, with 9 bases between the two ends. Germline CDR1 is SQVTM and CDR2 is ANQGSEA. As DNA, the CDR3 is TGCAGCGTTGAGGAATATAGCTACGAGCAGTACTTC. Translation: CSVEEYSYEQYF.

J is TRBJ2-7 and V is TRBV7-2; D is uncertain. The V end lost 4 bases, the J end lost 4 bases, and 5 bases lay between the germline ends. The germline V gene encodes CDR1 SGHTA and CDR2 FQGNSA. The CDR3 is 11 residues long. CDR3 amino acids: CASSYEYEQYF. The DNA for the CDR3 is TGTGCCAGCAGCTACGAGTACGAGCAGTACTTC.

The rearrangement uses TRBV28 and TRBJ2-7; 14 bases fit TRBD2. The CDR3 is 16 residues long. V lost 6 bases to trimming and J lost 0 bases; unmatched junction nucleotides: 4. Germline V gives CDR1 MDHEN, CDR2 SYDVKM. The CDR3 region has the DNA TGTGCCAGCAGCCGACTAGCGGGGGGGAGCTCCTACGAGCAGTACTTC. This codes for CASSRLAGGSSYEQYF.

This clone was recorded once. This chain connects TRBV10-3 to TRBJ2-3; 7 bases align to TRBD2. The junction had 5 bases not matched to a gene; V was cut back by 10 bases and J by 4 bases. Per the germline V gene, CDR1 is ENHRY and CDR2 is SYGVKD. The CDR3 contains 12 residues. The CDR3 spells CASGLGADTQYF. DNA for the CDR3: TGTGCCAGCGGACTAGGCGCAGATACGCAGTATTTT.

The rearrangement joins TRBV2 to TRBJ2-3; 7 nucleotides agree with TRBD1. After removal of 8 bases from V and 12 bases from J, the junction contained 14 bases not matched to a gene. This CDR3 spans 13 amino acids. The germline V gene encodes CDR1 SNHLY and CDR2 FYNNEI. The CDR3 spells CASSLTRDSLQYF. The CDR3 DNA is TGTGCCAGCTCTTTAACGAGGGACAGCCTTCAGTATTTT.

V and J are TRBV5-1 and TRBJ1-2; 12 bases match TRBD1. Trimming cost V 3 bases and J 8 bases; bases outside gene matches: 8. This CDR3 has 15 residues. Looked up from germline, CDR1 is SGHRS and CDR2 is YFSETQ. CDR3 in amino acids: CASSWGTGGAKGYTF. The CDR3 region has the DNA TGCGCCAGCAGCTGGGGGACAGGGGGCGCGAAGGGCTACACCTTC.

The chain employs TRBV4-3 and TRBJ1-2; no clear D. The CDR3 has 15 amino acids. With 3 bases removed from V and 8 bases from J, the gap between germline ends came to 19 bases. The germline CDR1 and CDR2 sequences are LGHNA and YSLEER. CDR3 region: CASSHTLGFIRGYTF. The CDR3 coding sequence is TGCGCCAGCAGCCATACTCTGGGGTTTATAAGGGGCTACACCTTC.

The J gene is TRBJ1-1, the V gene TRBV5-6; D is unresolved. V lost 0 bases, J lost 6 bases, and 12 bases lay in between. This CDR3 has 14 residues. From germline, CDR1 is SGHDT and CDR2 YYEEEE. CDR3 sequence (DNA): TGTGCCAGCAGCTTGGGTCAGGTTGGGTCTGAAGCTTTCTTT. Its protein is CASSLGQVGSEAFF.

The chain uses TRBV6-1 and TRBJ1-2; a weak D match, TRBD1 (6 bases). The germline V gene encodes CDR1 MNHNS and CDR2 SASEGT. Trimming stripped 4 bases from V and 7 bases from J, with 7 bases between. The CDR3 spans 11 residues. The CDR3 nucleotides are TGTGCCAGCAGTGGGACAGCTGGCTACACCTTC. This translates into CASSGTAGYTF.

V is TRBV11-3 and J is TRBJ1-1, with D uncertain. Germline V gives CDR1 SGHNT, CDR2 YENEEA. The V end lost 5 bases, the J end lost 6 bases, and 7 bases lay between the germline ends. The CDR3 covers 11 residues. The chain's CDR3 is CASSLASEAFF. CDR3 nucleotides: TGTGCCAGCAGCCTAGCGTCTGAAGCTTTCTTT.

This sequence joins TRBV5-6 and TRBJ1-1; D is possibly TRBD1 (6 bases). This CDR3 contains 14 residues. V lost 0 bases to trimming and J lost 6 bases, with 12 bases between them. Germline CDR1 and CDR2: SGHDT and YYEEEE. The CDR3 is CASSLARQDAEAFF. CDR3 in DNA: TGTGCCAGCAGCTTGGCCAGACAGGACGCTGAAGCTTTCTTT.

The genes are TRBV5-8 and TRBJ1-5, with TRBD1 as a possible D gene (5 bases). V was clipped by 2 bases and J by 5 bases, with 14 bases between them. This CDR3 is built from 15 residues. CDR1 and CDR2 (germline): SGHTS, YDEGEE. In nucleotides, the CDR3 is TGTGCCAGCAGCTTCGGGCTCAGGGAACATCAGCCCCAGCATTTT. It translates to CASSFGLREHQPQHF. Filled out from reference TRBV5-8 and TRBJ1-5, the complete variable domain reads EAGVTQSPTHLIKTRGQQATLRCSPISGHTSVYWYQQALGLGLQFLLWYDEGEERNRGNFPPRFSGRQFPNYSSELNVNALELEDSALYLCASSFGLREHQPQHFGDGTRLSIL.

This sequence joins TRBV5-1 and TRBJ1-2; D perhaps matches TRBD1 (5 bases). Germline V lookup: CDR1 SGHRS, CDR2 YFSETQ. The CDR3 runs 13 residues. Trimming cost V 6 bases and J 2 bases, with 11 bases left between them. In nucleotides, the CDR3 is TGCGCCAGCACCTCGAGGGGAAACTATGGCTACACCTTC. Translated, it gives CASTSRGNYGYTF.

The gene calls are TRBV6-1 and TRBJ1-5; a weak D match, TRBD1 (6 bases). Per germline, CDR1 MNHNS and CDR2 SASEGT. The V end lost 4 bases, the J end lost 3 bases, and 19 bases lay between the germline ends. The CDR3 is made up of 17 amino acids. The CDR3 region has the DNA TGTGCCAGCAGTGCCTCGGTTCTAGGGGGGATCAATCAGCCCCAGCATTTT. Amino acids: CASSASVLGGINQPQHF.